This record covers a single T cell receptor beta chain. The data belong to a study of T-cell memory formation after mild COVID-19. The CDR3 contains 14 residues. Deletions cut 4 bases from V and 8 bases from J, with 15 bases between. The germline V gene encodes CDR1 SGHRS and CDR2 YFSETQ. TCRdb re-called the 5' RACE reads with MiXCR, one entry per CDR3 protein. The data contain some 290,000 distinct CDR3 sequences, around 15% of them singletons. This clonotype originated in a young man who had mild COVID-19 (a few samples of this study predate the infection). Cell type and time point are not known. The chain carries TRBV5-1 and TRBJ2-2; D ambiguous. The specimen was PBMCs or a T cell subset sorted from them (not recorded which). The CDR3 is CASSPPGLPGELFF. CDR3 coding DNA: TGCGCCAGCAGCCCCCCGGGCCTTCCTGGGGAGCTGTTTTTT. Together with reference TRBV5-1 and TRBJ2-2, the CDR3 gives the full variable domain: KAGVTQTPRYLIKTRGQQVTLSCSPISGHRSVSWYQQTPGQGLQFLFEYFSETQRNKGNFPGRFSGRQFSNSRSEMNVSTLELGDSALYLCASSPPGLPGELFFGEGSRLTVL.